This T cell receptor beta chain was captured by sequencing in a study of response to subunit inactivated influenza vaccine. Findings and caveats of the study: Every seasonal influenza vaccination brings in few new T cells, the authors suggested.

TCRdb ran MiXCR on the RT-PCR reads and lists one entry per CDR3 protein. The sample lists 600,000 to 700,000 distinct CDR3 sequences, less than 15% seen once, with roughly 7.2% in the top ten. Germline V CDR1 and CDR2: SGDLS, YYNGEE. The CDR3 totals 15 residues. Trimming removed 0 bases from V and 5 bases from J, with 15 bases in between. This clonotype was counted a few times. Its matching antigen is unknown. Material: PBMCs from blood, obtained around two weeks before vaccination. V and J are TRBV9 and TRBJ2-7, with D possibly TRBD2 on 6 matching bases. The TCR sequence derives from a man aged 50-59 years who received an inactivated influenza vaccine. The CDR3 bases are TGTGCCAGCAGCGTAGGTGCTAGCGAGACTCACGAGCAGTACTTC. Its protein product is CASSVGASETHEQYF.